This entry lists 5 T cell receptor beta chains sequenced from one sample in a study of blood T cell repertoires in COVID-19. The repertoire was sequenced with immunoSEQ multiplex PCR; TCRdb's copy has only in-frame clones and lacks some. Among some 290,000 clones listed, around nine tenths were seen once. Sequenced material: peripheral blood. The receptors derive from a woman aged 25-40 years with COVID-19, enrolled during active disease.

The chain recombines TRBV3-1 (or the pseudogene TRBV3-2) with TRBJ2-7; tentatively, D is TRBD1 (6 bases). Trimming took off 4 bases at V and 2 bases at J, with 12 bases between the two ends. The length of the CDR3 is 14 residues. CDR1 and CDR2 (germline): LGHDT, YNNKEL (reference sequence). As DNA, the CDR3 is TGTGCCAGCAGCCCCAATTGGGGGCCCTACGAGCAGTACTTC. It encodes CASSPNWGPYEQYF.

The sample holds one count of this clone. This chain joins TRBV5-1 and TRBJ2-1; 9 nucleotides agree with TRBD1. The ends lost 0 bases at V and 10 bases at J; junction bases unmatched: 8. The CDR3 consists of 15 residues. The germline gives CDR1 SGHRS, CDR2 YFSETQ. DNA of the CDR3: TGCGCCAGCAGCTTGGCGAAGACAGGGGGGTCGGAGCAGTTCTTC. Its translation: CASSLAKTGGSEQFF.

The chain is built from TRBV4-2 and TRBJ2-7; a possible D gene is TRBD2 (5 bases). V dropped 1 base and J dropped 6 bases, with 7 bases sitting between them. Germline CDR1 is LGHNA and CDR2 is YNFKEQ. CDR3 length equals 12 residues. The CDR3: CASSQGSGEQYF. The DNA for the CDR3 is TGTGCCAGCAGCCAAGGGAGCGGCGAGCAGTACTTC.

This sequence joins TRBV6-5 and TRBJ1-5, with TRBD1 identical over 7 bases. CDR1 is MNHEY and CDR2 is SVGAGI in the germline V gene. Unmatched junction bases numbered 8, after V lost 6 bases and J lost 3 bases. CDR3 length equals 15 residues. The CDR3 DNA sequence: TGTGCCAGCAGCAGGACAGGAGCTAACAATCAGCCCCAGCATTTT. Translating gives CASSRTGANNQPQHF.

The rearrangement uses TRBV2 and TRBJ1-4; 11 bases fit TRBD1. The CDR3 covers 14 residues. The ends lost 7 bases at V and 7 bases at J; junction bases unmatched: 5. Germline CDR1 reads SNHLY; CDR2 reads FYNNEI. The DNA of the CDR3 is TGTGCCAGCAAAATTGGGACAGGGGGTGAAAAACTGTTTTTT. Protein product: CASKIGTGGEKLFF.